This T cell receptor (beta chain) was captured by sequencing in a study of blood T cell repertoires in COVID-19. Study at large: Acute and convalescent COVID-19 samples came from the United States, Italy and Spain. T cells, B-cell-depleted T cells, or PBMCs supplied cDNA or gDNA.

The table came from immunoSEQ multiplex PCR; TCRdb's copy has only in-frame clones and leaves some out. The repertoire holds tens of thousands of clones, around 85% seen once, with 9.5% to 15% in the top ten. The CDR3 runs 13 residues. Trimming cost V 7 bases and J 1 base, with 11 bases left between them. The germline CDR1 and CDR2 sequences are GTSNPN and SVGIG (reference sequence). The chain is built from TRBV30 and TRBJ1-3; no definite D call. Sequencing used peripheral blood. This TCR came from a human donor in a cohort sampled during active COVID-19. CDR3 in amino acids: CASLRRSGNTIYF. The CDR3 bases are TGTGCCTCTCTCAGAAGATCTGGAAACACCATATATTTT. The full variable domain, in which reference TRBV30 and TRBJ1-3 provide the parts outside the CDR3, is SQTIHQWPATLVQPVGSPLSLECTVEGTSNPNLYWYRQAAGRGLQLLFYSVGIGQISSEVPQNLSASRPQDRQFILSSKKLLLSDSGFYLCASLRRSGNTIYFGEGSWLTVV.